What follows are 21 T cell receptor beta chains derived from one specimen sequenced in a study of cytomegalovirus exposure and HLA in healthy donors. Primers included in the PCR were 60 Vbeta and 13 Jbeta primers. Sequenced by immunoSEQ multiplex PCR; TCRdb stores in-frame clones only, minus some. The table has 100,000 to 150,000 clones, approximately 71% seen once; the top ten hold over 0.8%. Input material: PBMCs. Source of these receptors: a woman between 55 and 75 years old in good health and CMV-seronegative.

The chain combines TRBV28 with TRBJ1-5, with D maybe TRBD1 (6 bases). Trimming removed 9 bases at V and 0 bases at J, with 12 bases between. This CDR3 comprises 14 residues. From germline, CDR1 is MDHEN and CDR2 SYDVKM. The CDR3 region has the DNA TGTGCCAGTACGCAGGGGTATAGCAATCAGCCCCAGCATTTT. Amino acid sequence: CASTQGYSNQPQHF.

The V and J genes are TRBV2 and TRBJ2-1; weak D call: TRBD2 (6 bases). Trimming shortened V by 4 bases and J by 14 bases, and 12 bases separated the two germline ends. CDR1 is SNHLY and CDR2 is FYNNEI in the germline V gene. The CDR3 extends over 11 amino acids. The CDR3 protein is CASSVGGVEFF. The CDR3 nucleotides are TGTGCCAGCAGTGTTGGCGGGGTGGAGTTCTTC. The full variable domain, in which reference TRBV2 and TRBJ2-1 provide the parts outside the CDR3, is EPEVTQTPSHQVTQMGQEVILRCVPISNHLYFYWYRQILGQKVEFLVSFYNNEISEKSEIFDDQFSVERPDGSNFTLKIRSTKLEDSAMYFCASSVGGVEFFGPGTRLTVL.

This clone was observed once. This chain connects TRBV5-6 to TRBJ1-6, with 8 positions matching TRBD1. CDR1 and CDR2 from the germline V gene are SGHDT and YYEEEE. The V segment lost 4 bases and the J segment 9 bases; nucleotides outside the gene matches: 9. There are 15 residues in the CDR3. The CDR3 reads CASSPAGTGTSPLHF. The CDR3 coding sequence is TGTGCCAGCAGCCCCGCCGGGACAGGTACTTCACCCCTCCACTTT. The complete variable domain, with remaining parts taken from reference TRBV5-6 and TRBJ1-6, reads DAGVTQSPTHLIKTRGQQVTLRCSPKSGHDTVSWYQQALGQGPQFIFQYYEEEERQRGNFPDRFSGHQFPNYSSELNVNALLLGDSALYLCASSPAGTGTSPLHFGNGTRLTVT.

The chain combines TRBV28 with TRBJ1-2, with D perhaps matching TRBD1 (5 bases). The CDR3 length is 13 residues. V lost 5 bases, J lost 7 bases, and 14 bases lay in between. Germline CDR1 MDHEN, CDR2 SYDVKM. In DNA, the CDR3 is TGTGCCAGCAGTCCACCGGTCAGGGTTGGCTACACCTTC. It specifies CASSPPVRVGYTF.

J is TRBJ1-4 and V is TRBV7-9, with TRBD1 as a possible D gene (5 bases). The CDR3 has 14 residues. V was cut by 5 bases and J by 8 bases, with 15 bases left in between. Germline V gene sequence: CDR1 SEHNR, CDR2 FQNEAQ (reference sequence). The CDR3 sequence is CASSTHGGDEKLFF. The DNA for the CDR3 is TGTGCCAGCAGCACCCACGGGGGAGACGAAAAACTGTTTTTT. Combining the CDR3 with reference TRBV7-9 and TRBJ1-4 gives the whole variable domain DTGVSQNPRHKITKRGQNVTFRCDPISEHNRLYWYRQTLGQGPEFLTYFQNEAQLEKSRLLSDRFSAERPKGSFSTLEIQRTEQGDSAMYLCASSTHGGDEKLFFGSGTQLSVL.

The V call is TRBV7-8, the J call TRBJ2-7, with 7 bases fitting TRBD1. Germline trimming cut 5 bases from V and 6 bases from J; bases unmatched to any gene: 7. The CDR3 length is 13 residues. Germline V CDR1 and CDR2: SGHVS, FQNEAQ. CDR3 protein: CASSADRDGEQYF. In DNA, the CDR3 is TGTGCCAGCAGCGCCGACAGGGACGGCGAGCAGTACTTC.

V usage is TRBV19 and J usage is TRBJ1-3; 9 positions agree with TRBD1. The germline V gene has CDR1 LNHDA and CDR2 SQIVND (reference sequence). V dropped 3 bases and J dropped 4; count of bases not matched to a gene: 10. The CDR3 is 17 amino acids. The CDR3 DNA follows: TGTGCCAGTAGTATCCGACCGGGACAGGGTTTCGGAAACACCATATATTTT. Protein: CASSIRPGQGFGNTIYF.

The table lists this clone with a count of one. The rearrangement joins TRBV19 to TRBJ2-3; TRBD2 is a possible D gene (5 bases). Germline V gives CDR1 LNHDA, CDR2 SQIVND (reference sequence). The CDR3 has 13 amino acids. Trimming took off 1 base at V and 6 bases at J, with 8 bases between the two ends. The CDR3 DNA reads as TGTGCCAGTAGTATAGGAGCGGTGGATACGCAGTATTTT. Protein: CASSIGAVDTQYF.

Details on this clone: Within the sample, other DNA sequences also encode this same CDR3. The chain joins TRBV27 to TRBJ2-7; 7 nucleotides agree with TRBD1. V lost 5 bases, J lost 7 bases, and 17 bases stayed unmatched. This CDR3 has 16 residues. Germline assignment: CDR1 MNHEY and CDR2 SMNVEV (reference sequence). This chain's CDR3 is CASSRGSGGLYYEQYF. The DNA for the CDR3 is TGTGCCAGCAGTAGGGGGTCAGGGGGTCTTTACTATGAGCAGTACTTC.

The gene calls are TRBV19 and TRBJ1-6, with 8 positions matching TRBD1. CDR3 size: 15 residues. J lost 7 bases, V lost 5 bases, and 7 bases had no gene match. Germline CDR1 is LNHDA and CDR2 is SQIVND (reference sequence). The CDR3 sequence is CASSPPGQENSPLHF. CDR3 sequence (DNA): TGTGCCAGTAGTCCCCCGGGACAGGAGAATTCACCCCTCCACTTT.

Only one count was recorded for this clone. The V gene is TRBV7-2, the J gene TRBJ2-1, with D perhaps TRBD2 (6 bases). V lost 1 base and J lost 8, with 18 bases in between. Per germline, CDR1 SGHTA and CDR2 FQGNSA. The CDR3 is 16 residues long. The CDR3: CASSLDGGPVSYEQFF. The DNA of the CDR3 is TGTGCCAGCAGCTTAGATGGAGGGCCTGTCAGCTATGAGCAGTTCTTC. Supplemented by reference TRBV7-2 and TRBJ2-1, the full variable domain reads GAGVSQSPSNKVTEKGKDVELRCDPISGHTALYWYRQSLGQGLEFLIYFQGNSAPDKSGLPSDRFSAERTGGSVSTLTIQRTQQEDSAVYLCASSLDGGPVSYEQFFGPGTRLTVL.

This clone was picked up a small number of times. The rearrangement uses TRBV6-6 and TRBJ2-3; 10 nucleotides line up with TRBD2. Germline V lookup: CDR1 MNHNY, CDR2 SVGAGI (reference sequence). With V trimmed by 7 bases and J by 2 bases, 9 bases remained unmatched. The CDR3 consists of 16 residues. For the CDR3, the DNA is TGTGCCAGCATTCCGATAGCGGGGGGTATCACAGATACGCAGTATTTT. This encodes CASIPIAGGITDTQYF.

The V call is TRBV11-2, the J call TRBJ1-1; tentatively, D is TRBD1 (5 bases). The CDR3 extends over 13 amino acids. V lost 7 bases, J lost 4 bases, and 13 bases lay in between. From germline, CDR1 is SGHAT and CDR2 FQNNGV. The CDR3 spells CASTAAGGTEAFF. CDR3 nucleotide sequence: TGTGCCAGCACTGCGGCGGGGGGCACTGAAGCTTTCTTT.

This chain joins TRBV7-2 and TRBJ1-3; D may be TRBD1 (6 bases). The germline V and J ends were trimmed by 3 bases and 0 bases, with 12 bases remaining between them. CDR1 and CDR2 from the germline V gene are SGHTA and FQGNSA. CDR3 length equals 16 residues. CDR3 nucleotides: TGTGCCAGCAGCTTCCAGACAGGCCCCTCTGGAAACACCATATATTTT. The encoded protein is CASSFQTGPSGNTIYF.

The sample holds one count of this clone. V usage is TRBV27 and J usage is TRBJ1-1; 10 bases agree with TRBD1. With 8 bases clipped from V and 4 bases from J, the junction kept 16 bases outside the gene matches. The CDR3 runs 17 residues. Per germline, CDR1 MNHEY and CDR2 SMNVEV (reference sequence). CDR3 region: CASRPYGVGTGVTEAFF. CDR3 nucleotides: TGTGCCAGCCGGCCGTATGGGGTGGGGACAGGGGTCACTGAAGCTTTCTTT.

This clone was observed a handful of times. The V and J genes are TRBV7-3 and TRBJ2-5; the match to TRBD1 covers 7 bases. The CDR3 is 15 residues long. V trimming: 5 bases; J trimming: 5 bases; junction bases outside the gene matches: 11. CDR1 is SGHTA and CDR2 is FQGTGA in the germline V gene. The CDR3 is CASSKETGPRETQYF. The CDR3 bases are TGTGCCAGCAGCAAAGAGACAGGGCCCCGGGAGACCCAGTACTTC.

The chain joins TRBV9 to TRBJ2-2; D gene unclear. Per germline, CDR1 SGDLS and CDR2 YYNGEE. V was cut by 0 bases and J by 5 bases, with 8 bases left in between. CDR3 size: 14 residues. CDR3 sequence (DNA): TGTGCCAGCAGCGTAGTATCGAGTACCGGGGAGCTGTTTTTT. It yields the protein CASSVVSSTGELFF.

The rearrangement links TRBV2 to TRBJ1-1; D gene unclear. Looked up from germline, CDR1 is SNHLY and CDR2 is FYNNEI. The CDR3 is 14 amino acids. The V and J ends lost 3 bases and 4 bases respectively, with 12 bases between them. The chain's CDR3 is CASSDQREVTEAFF. CDR3 in DNA: TGTGCCAGCAGTGACCAAAGGGAGGTCACTGAAGCTTTCTTT.

This chain uses TRBV28 with TRBJ2-5, with 13 bases lining up with TRBD2. Germline V CDR1 and CDR2: MDHEN, SYDVKM. This CDR3 has 15 amino acids. J gave up 7 bases and V 5 bases, and 7 bases lay outside the gene matches. The CDR3 nucleotides are TGTGCCAGCAGTCCACTAGCGGGGGGGCGTCTGACCCAGTACTTC. This codes for CASSPLAGGRLTQYF.

The V gene is TRBV5-1, the J gene TRBJ2-1, with 9 nucleotides matching TRBD1. The CDR3 is 14 residues long. Germline CDR1 reads SGHRS; CDR2 reads YFSETQ. Losses at the gene ends were 4 bases for V and 6 bases for J; bases not matched to a gene: 5. Written as DNA, the CDR3 is TGCGCCAGCAGCATACAGGGGGCGGGCAATGAGCAGTTCTTC. Translation gives CASSIQGAGNEQFF.

This clone appeared a few times. The chain uses TRBV9 and TRBJ2-1; D may be TRBD2 (6 bases). Between the trimmed V and J ends, which lost 4 bases and 5 bases, there was a span of 16 bases. The CDR3 runs to 15 residues. In germline, CDR1 is SGDLS, CDR2 YYNGEE. The CDR3 region is CASSPGLAIHNEQFF. The CDR3 DNA is TGTGCCAGCAGCCCCGGCCTAGCGATTCACAATGAGCAGTTCTTC.